These 29 T cell receptor beta chains share one sample of origin, sequenced in a study of CD8 T cells in Susac syndrome. Random hexamers were used to reverse transcribe the RNA input (about 0.45 to 1 ug). TCRdb called the immunoSEQ multiplex PCR reads again in MiXCR, with one record for every CDR3 protein. The data hold some 65,000 distinct CDR3 sequences, with approximately 93% observed a single time. The sequencing sample was made of CD8+ T cells from PBMCs. The origin of the receptors is a human donor with multiple sclerosis.

V usage is TRBV4-3 and J usage is TRBJ2-3; D uncertain. The CDR3 runs 16 residues. The germline V gene encodes CDR1 LGHNA and CDR2 YSLEER. Trimming removed 0 bases at V and 0 bases at J, with 10 bases between. In DNA, the CDR3 is TGCGCCAGCAGCCAAGACCCGGCCCCTAGCACAGATACGCAGTATTTT. This codes for CASSQDPAPSTDTQYF.

This sequence joins TRBV20-1 and TRBJ1-2, with 8 nucleotides matching TRBD1. Trimming took 4 bases from V and 5 from J; bases not matched to a gene: 15. CDR1 and CDR2 (germline): DFQATT, SNEGSKA (reference sequence). The CDR3 sequence is 16 residues long. The chain's CDR3 is CSAKSKGEQGEYGYTF. In DNA, the CDR3 is TGCAGTGCTAAATCTAAGGGGGAACAGGGGGAGTATGGCTACACCTTC.

For the CDR3, the DNA is TGTGCCAGCAGCGAGGTTACTGAAGCTTTCTTT. Encoded protein: CASSEVTEAFF. The chain has TRBV9 and TRBJ1-1; D remains ambiguous. In germline, CDR1 is SGDLS, CDR2 YYNGEE. The V gene lost 3 bases and the J gene lost 5 bases, with 5 bases spanning the gap. This CDR3 spans 11 amino acids.

V usage is TRBV4-3 and J usage is TRBJ1-4, with D unresolved. The CDR3 is 17 amino acids. The germline CDR1 and CDR2 sequences are LGHNA and YSLEER. The V end was cut by 0 bases, the J end by 0 bases, with 11 bases between. In DNA form, the CDR3 reads TGCGCCAGCAGCCAAGATTGGGGATCTGCAACTAATGAAAAACTGTTTTTT. It is translated as CASSQDWGSATNEKLFF.

The gene calls are TRBV19 and TRBJ1-1; D possibly corresponds to TRBD1 (6 bases). Germline-derived CDR1 and CDR2 are LNHDA and SQIVND (reference sequence). Trimming took 4 bases from V and 2 from J, leaving 8 bases between them. CDR3 size: 13 residues. The CDR3 DNA reads as TGTGCCAGTAGTACGGGGGGCAACACTGAAGCTTTCTTT. Translated: CASSTGGNTEAFF.

J is TRBJ1-1 and V is TRBV29-1; D unclear. V shed 5 bases and J shed 3 bases, with 13 bases lying between them. The CDR3 covers 13 residues. Germline assignment: CDR1 SQVTM and CDR2 ANQGSEA. The CDR3 coding sequence is TGCAGCGTTTTAATGGGGATCTACACTGAAGCTTTCTTT. Its translation: CSVLMGIYTEAFF. Combining the CDR3 with reference TRBV29-1 and TRBJ1-1 gives the whole variable domain SAVISQKPSRDICQRGTSLTIQCQVDSQVTMMFWYRQQPGQSLTLIATANQGSEATYESGFVIDKFPISRPNLTFSTLTVSNMSPEDSSIYLCSVLMGIYTEAFFGQGTRLTVV.

The chain employs TRBV10-3 and TRBJ1-2, with no clear D. CDR1 ENHRY and CDR2 SYGVKD come from the germline V gene. V was trimmed by 3 bases and J by 4 bases, leaving 9 bases between them. This CDR3 is built from 13 residues. CDR3: CAISEGGSYGYTF. The CDR3 region has the DNA TGTGCCATCAGTGAAGGAGGGAGCTATGGCTACACCTTC.

This clonotype is a singleton in its sample. DNA for the CDR3: TGTGCCAGCAGTTTGGACCTGGTCCAACTGTTTTTT. It encodes CASSLDLVQLFF. V and J are TRBV28 and TRBJ1-4; D is uncertain. The CDR3 has 12 amino acids. Trimming removed 3 bases from V and 12 bases from J, with 11 bases in between. CDR1 and CDR2 (germline): MDHEN, SYDVKM.

The J gene is TRBJ2-7, the V gene TRBV15, with TRBD2 identical over 8 bases. CDR3 length: 14 residues. CDR1 is LNHNV and CDR2 is YYDKDF in the germline V gene (reference sequence). V was pared by 5 bases and J by 5 bases, with 8 bases of the junction left unmatched. The CDR3 protein is CATSPERESDEQYF. DNA of the CDR3: TGTGCCACCAGCCCCGAGCGGGAGAGTGACGAGCAGTACTTC.

The chain uses TRBV7-9 and TRBJ2-5, with 7 bases lining up with TRBD2. The germline CDR1 and CDR2 sequences are SEHNR and FQNEAQ (reference sequence). V trimming: 5 bases; J trimming: 5 bases; junction bases outside the gene matches: 11. The CDR3 runs to 15 residues. The CDR3 DNA follows: TGTGCCAGCAGCCCCCGTGGGGGGGAGGGCGAGACCCAGTACTTC. Translation gives CASSPRGGEGETQYF. Full variable domain (rest looked up from reference TRBV7-9 and TRBJ2-5): DTGVSQNPRHKITKRGQNVTFRCDPISEHNRLYWYRQTLGQGPEFLTYFQNEAQLEKSRLLSDRFSAERPKGSFSTLEIQRTEQGDSAMYLCASSPRGGEGETQYFGPGTRLLVL.

The CDR3 DNA sequence: TGTGCCAGTAGTATAGGTAGTCAGCCCCAGCATTTT. It codes for CASSIGSQPQHF. V is TRBV19 and J is TRBJ1-5; D is undetermined. Germline V gene lookup returns CDR1 LNHDA and CDR2 SQIVND (reference sequence). The CDR3 consists of 12 residues. V was trimmed by 1 base and J by 6 bases, leaving 4 bases between them.

The J gene is TRBJ2-3, the V gene TRBV28, with a possible D match to TRBD1 (6 bases). Germline V lookup: CDR1 MDHEN, CDR2 SYDVKM. V shed 6 bases and J shed 0 bases, with 19 bases lying between them. This CDR3 has 17 amino acids. The CDR3 DNA is TGTGCCAGCAGAGATCGAGACAGGCCTAGTAGCACAGATACGCAGTATTTT. Residues: CASRDRDRPSSTDTQYF.

The rearrangement links TRBV12-3 or TRBV12-4 to TRBJ1-1, with a possible D match to TRBD1 (5 bases). The CDR3 runs to 14 residues. Trimming left V 0 bases short and J 4 bases short, with 9 bases between. Here the CDR3 DNA reads TGTGCCAGCAGTTTAGCCGGGGGGAGCACTGAAGCTTTCTTT. As protein: CASSLAGGSTEAFF.

The chain links TRBV5-4 to TRBJ2-2; 9 bases agree with TRBD1. V lost 2 bases, J lost 2 bases, and 7 bases stayed unmatched. The CDR3 is 17 amino acids. Germline-derived CDR1 and CDR2 are SGHNT and YYREEE (reference sequence). The CDR3 DNA reads as TGTGCCAGCAGCTTCTCCTGGACAGGGGAAAACACCGGGGAGCTGTTTTTT. Translated: CASSFSWTGENTGELFF.

The J gene is TRBJ2-1, the V gene TRBV20-1; D is ambiguous. V gave up 1 base and J gave up 4 bases, with 11 bases separating them. Germline V CDR1 and CDR2: DFQATT, SNEGSKA (reference sequence). CDR3 length: 14 residues. This CDR3 is CSARAPTVYNEQFF. In DNA, the CDR3 is TGCAGTGCTAGAGCTCCCACGGTATACAATGAGCAGTTCTTC.

V usage is TRBV2 and J usage is TRBJ2-7; D gene ambiguous. The CDR3 covers 12 residues. Germline V gene data show CDR1 as SNHLY and CDR2 as FYNNEI. The V end was cut by 7 bases, the J end by 5 bases, with 12 bases between. This chain's CDR3 is CASISPTDEQYF. The CDR3 DNA follows: TGTGCCAGCATCTCCCCGACCGACGAGCAGTACTTC.

The chain has TRBV3-1 and TRBJ1-4; unclear D gene. V was clipped by 0 bases and J by 8 bases, with 19 bases between them. Germline values: CDR1 LGHDT, CDR2 YNNKEL (reference sequence). The CDR3 runs to 17 residues. The CDR3 protein is CASSQERWLASGEKLFF. CDR3 DNA sequence: TGTGCCAGCAGCCAAGAAAGGTGGTTAGCATCTGGGGAAAAACTGTTTTTT.

The chain joins TRBV6-5 to TRBJ2-7, with D maybe TRBD1 (5 bases). The CDR3 totals 15 residues. The germline V gene encodes CDR1 MNHEY and CDR2 SVGAGI. The germline V and J ends were trimmed by 1 base and 1 base, with 11 bases remaining between them. The DNA for the CDR3 is TGTGCCAGCAGTTACTTAGATGGGGCTTCCTACGAGCAGTACTTC. Translation gives CASSYLDGASYEQYF.

CDR3 sequence reads: CASSQHQRGGEQFF. CDR3 sequence (DNA): TGCGCCAGCAGCCAACATCAGCGGGGAGGAGAGCAGTTCTTC. The V call is TRBV4-3, the J call TRBJ2-1, with TRBD2 matching 7 bases. With V trimmed by 2 bases and J by 10 bases, 8 bases remained unmatched. The length of the CDR3 is 14 residues. Germline CDR1 reads LGHNA; CDR2 reads YSLEER.

The chain recombines TRBV12-2 with TRBJ1-5; the DNA was not compared with TRBD1, the D call given in the table. TRBV12-2 is marked as a pseudogene. The CDR3 consists of 14 residues. For the CDR3, the DNA is TGTGCAAGTCGCTTATGCCCGGCCTCTCAGCCCCAGCATTTT. This codes for CASRLCPASQPQHF.

The chain is built from TRBV7-9 and TRBJ2-3, with D unresolved. Germline V gives CDR1 SEHNR, CDR2 FQNEAQ (reference sequence). Trimming cost V 0 bases and J 4 bases, with 2 bases left between them. This CDR3 spans 12 amino acids. In DNA form, the CDR3 reads TGTGCCAGCAGCTTAGCTTCAGATACGCAGTATTTT. It encodes CASSLASDTQYF.

This rearrangement joins TRBV30 to TRBJ2-7, with TRBD1 matching over 8 bases. This CDR3 region has 12 residues. The germline CDR1 and CDR2 sequences are GTSNPN and SVGIG (reference sequence). V gave up 5 bases and J gave up 5 bases; unmatched junction bases: 5. CDR3 nucleotide sequence: TGTGCCTGGTCCGGGACAGGAGACGAGCAGTACTTC. Translation gives CAWSGTGDEQYF.

V is TRBV5-6 and J is TRBJ2-6, with a possible D match to TRBD1 (5 bases). V lost 4 bases and J 4 bases, leaving 12 bases between the germline ends. Germline values: CDR1 SGHDT, CDR2 YYEEEE. The length of the CDR3 is 15 residues. The CDR3 region is CASSGDSPGANVLTF. In DNA, the CDR3 is TGTGCCAGCAGCGGCGACAGCCCCGGGGCCAACGTCCTGACTTTC.

This sequence joins TRBV27 and TRBJ2-5; TRBD1 matches 8 bases. In germline, CDR1 is MNHEY, CDR2 SMNVEV (reference sequence). The CDR3 runs to 15 residues. V gave up 5 bases and J gave up 4 bases; unmatched junction bases: 9. The CDR3 sequence: CASSRVRTGPETQYF. The CDR3 DNA reads TGTGCCAGCAGTCGCGTTCGGACAGGGCCAGAGACCCAGTACTTC.

The chain has TRBV9 and TRBJ2-7; TRBD1 aligns across 12 bases. CDR3 length: 15 amino acids. CDR1 and CDR2 (germline): SGDLS, YYNGEE. V gave up 2 bases and J gave up 1 base; unmatched junction bases: 1. CDR3 sequence (DNA): TGTGCCAGCAGCGTGGGACAGGGGGCGTCCTACGAGCAGTACTTC. It is translated as CASSVGQGASYEQYF.

V usage is TRBV27 and J usage is TRBJ2-7, with TRBD2 matching over 10 bases. This CDR3 comprises 14 residues. Germline CDR1 reads MNHEY; CDR2 reads SMNVEV (reference sequence). Trimming removed 3 bases from V and 6 bases from J; junction bases left unmatched: 5. CDR3 in amino acids: CASSFSSGSSEQYF. CDR3 coding DNA: TGTGCCAGCAGTTTCTCTAGCGGGAGCTCCGAGCAGTACTTC.

The rearrangement uses TRBV27 and TRBJ2-1, with D tentatively TRBD2 (5 bases). The germline gives CDR1 MNHEY, CDR2 SMNVEV (reference sequence). V lost 0 bases and J 4 bases, leaving 10 bases between the germline ends. The CDR3 covers 15 residues. The CDR3 here is CASSLSPTSYNEQFF. The CDR3 region has the DNA TGTGCCAGCAGTTTATCTCCCACTAGTTACAATGAGCAGTTCTTC.

The V and J genes are TRBV7-9 and TRBJ1-1; TRBD1 agrees at 8 bases. This CDR3 region has 13 residues. Germline V gene data show CDR1 as SEHNR and CDR2 as FQNEAQ (reference sequence). Trimming at V came to 1 base and at J to 6 bases, leaving 1 base not matched to a gene. The CDR3 DNA reads TGTGCCAGCAGCTTAGACAGGGGGGCTGAAGCTTTCTTT. It specifies CASSLDRGAEAFF.

The CDR3 spells CASSRFLGGGTDTQYF. CDR3 nucleotides: TGTGCCAGCAGCCGTTTCCTAGGGGGGGGCACAGATACGCAGTATTTT. The chain combines TRBV9 with TRBJ2-3; D possibly corresponds to TRBD2 (7 bases). CDR1 and CDR2 from the germline V gene are SGDLS and YYNGEE. V lost 4 bases, J lost 1 base, and 16 bases lay in between. This CDR3 is built from 16 residues. Full variable domain (rest looked up from reference TRBV9 and TRBJ2-3): DSGVTQTPKHLITATGQRVTLRCSPRSGDLSVYWYQQSLDQGLQFLIQYYNGEERAKGNILERFSAQQFPDLHSELNLSSLELGDSALYFCASSRFLGGGTDTQYFGPGTRLTVL.